This entry describes one TCR beta chain. Using immunoSEQ multiplex PCR, the repertoire was profiled, and TCRdb retains in-frame clones only, with some absent. The sample has 150,000 or so clones; around 95% are singletons. The sample comes from a study of control samples from healthy donors and cancer patients. Trimming left V 1 base short and J 8 bases short, with 17 bases between. This CDR3 is 16 amino acids long. Germline V gene data show CDR1 as LGHDT and CDR2 as YNNKEL (reference sequence). This TCR was recovered from a man aged 40-50 years in good health. Sequencing was done on a sample of blood. The V call is TRBV3-1 (or the pseudogene TRBV3-2), the J call TRBJ2-2; perhaps TRBD1 as D (5 bases). The CDR3 reads CASSQASRSGIGELFF. CDR3 DNA sequence: TGTGCCAGCAGCCAAGCCTCCCGATCAGGGATAGGGGAGCTGTTTTTT.